This T cell receptor beta chain was captured by sequencing in a study of shared clonotypes between healthy human individuals. Background on the study: CD4 naive and CD4 memory each took three plates per donor, while CD8 naive took two and CD8 memory one.

In the naive CD8 group, cells lacked CD45RO and were positively selected for CCR7, so terminally differentiated effector memory CD45RA+ cells were left out. The repertoire was sequenced with immunoSEQ multiplex PCR; TCRdb's copy has only in-frame clones and lacks some. The sample has 1.5 million to 2.5 million clones; roughly 95% are singletons. Germline CDR1 and CDR2: MNHEY and SVGAGI. The CDR3 length is 15 residues. With V trimmed by 6 bases and J by 3 bases, 7 bases remained unmatched. The V and J genes are TRBV6-5 and TRBJ2-1; 8 nucleotides line up with TRBD2. The receptor was derived from a man younger than 35 in good health. Material for sequencing was naive CD8+ T cells sorted from blood. In nucleotides, the CDR3 is TGTGCCAGCAGCCAACTAGCGGAAGGCTACAATGAGCAGTTCTTC. Translation gives CASSQLAEGYNEQFF.